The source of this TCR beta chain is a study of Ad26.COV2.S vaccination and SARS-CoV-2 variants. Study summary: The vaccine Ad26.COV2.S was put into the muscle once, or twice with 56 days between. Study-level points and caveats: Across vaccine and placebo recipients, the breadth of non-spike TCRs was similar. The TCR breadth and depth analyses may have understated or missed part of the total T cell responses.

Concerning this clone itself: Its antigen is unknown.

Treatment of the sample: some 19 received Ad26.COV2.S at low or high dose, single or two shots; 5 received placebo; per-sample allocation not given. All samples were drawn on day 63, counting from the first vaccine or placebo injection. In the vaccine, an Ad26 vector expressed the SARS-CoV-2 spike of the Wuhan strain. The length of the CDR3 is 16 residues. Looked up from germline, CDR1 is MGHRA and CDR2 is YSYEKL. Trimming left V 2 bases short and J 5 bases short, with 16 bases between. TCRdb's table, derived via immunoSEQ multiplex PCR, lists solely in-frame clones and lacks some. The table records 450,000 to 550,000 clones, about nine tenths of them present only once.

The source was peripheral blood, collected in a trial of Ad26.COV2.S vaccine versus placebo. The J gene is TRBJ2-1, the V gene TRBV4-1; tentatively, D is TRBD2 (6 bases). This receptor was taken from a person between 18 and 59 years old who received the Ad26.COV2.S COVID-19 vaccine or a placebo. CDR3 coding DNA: TGCGCCAGCAGCCAACCCCTGGTCGGGAGCCACAATGAGCAGTTCTTC. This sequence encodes CASSQPLVGSHNEQFF.